This T cell receptor beta chain was observed in a study of STAT5B mutations in CD4+ large granular lymphocyte leukemia. Buffy coats from healthy blood donors served as controls. The survey-level immunoSEQ assay was used. Original handling: Productive clonotypes were detectable down to 2.59 x 10-5 frequency. The table came from immunoSEQ multiplex PCR; TCRdb's copy has only in-frame clones and leaves some out. D and trimming were read from the DNA, whereas the V and J calls and clone size are those reported in that table. This table has just over 40,000 clones, 75% to 85% appearing once. Sequenced sample: CD4+ T cells from blood buffy coats. The clonotype was recovered from a human donor in good health.

In DNA form, the CDR3 reads TGTGCCAGTAGTATCCAACAGGGGGCCGAGACCCAGTACTTC. Translating it yields CASSIQQGAETQYF. V is TRBV19 and J is TRBJ2-5, with 9 bases that match TRBD1. The CDR3 loop spans 14 amino acids. V lost 3 bases, J lost 5 bases, and 4 bases stayed unmatched. CDR1 LNHDA and CDR2 SQIVND come from the germline V gene (reference sequence).